This TCR beta chain emerged from a study of blood T cell repertoires in COVID-19. V dropped 1 base and J dropped 5 bases, with 6 bases sitting between them. The length of the CDR3 is 13 residues. Germline-derived CDR1 and CDR2 are SGHTA and FQGNSA. The repertoire was sequenced with immunoSEQ multiplex PCR; TCRdb's copy has only in-frame clones and lacks some. This table has some 300,000 clones, around nine tenths appearing once. V and J are TRBV7-2 and TRBJ2-1; D unresolved. This clonotype was obtained from a woman aged 65 to 85 with COVID-19, enrolled during active disease. Material: peripheral blood. The CDR3 coding sequence is TGTGCCAGCAGCTTAGGTCTAAACAATGAGCAGTTCTTC. This encodes CASSLGLNNEQFF.